Presented here are 29 T cell receptor beta chains from one specimen sequenced in a study of control samples from healthy donors and cancer patients. TCRdb's table, derived via immunoSEQ multiplex PCR, lists solely in-frame clones and lacks some. This table has 150,000 or so clones, about 91% appearing once. Sequencing was done on a sample of blood. The receptors were sampled from a woman aged 25 to 39 in good health.

Many counts were recorded for this clone. The chain joins TRBV6-4 to TRBJ1-6; no clear D. V was shortened by 4 bases and J by 11 bases, with 12 bases between the two germline ends. The germline V gene encodes CDR1 MRHNA and CDR2 SNTAGT. This CDR3 region has 13 residues. CDR3 sequence reads: CASSGSPGTPLHF. The CDR3 bases are TGTGCCAGCAGTGGATCGCCGGGGACACCCCTCCACTTT.

The chain links TRBV7-9 to TRBJ2-1; 8 bases agree with TRBD2. This CDR3 contains 15 residues. Germline trimming cut 4 bases from V and 8 bases from J; bases unmatched to any gene: 10. Per the germline V gene, CDR1 is SEHNR and CDR2 is FQNEAQ (reference sequence). This CDR3 is CASSSAGTSRYEQFF. The CDR3 region has the DNA TGTGCCAGCAGCTCGGCCGGGACTAGTCGGTATGAGCAGTTCTTC.

The genes are TRBV4-1 and TRBJ2-3; D is perhaps TRBD2 (5 bases). CDR1 and CDR2 from the germline V gene are MGHRA and YSYEKL. V lost 1 base to trimming and J lost 2 bases, with 16 bases between them. The CDR3 covers 17 residues. CDR3 amino acids: CASSQASGSAVTDTQYF. DNA of the CDR3: TGCGCCAGCAGCCAAGCGTCGGGGAGCGCGGTCACAGATACGCAGTATTTT.

The chain is built from TRBV28 and TRBJ1-6, with 8 bases that match TRBD1. Per the germline V gene, CDR1 is MDHEN and CDR2 is SYDVKM. Trimming at V came to 3 bases and at J to 10 bases, leaving 5 bases not matched to a gene. The CDR3 covers 14 residues. The CDR3: CASSFSRGLSPLHF. DNA for the CDR3: TGTGCCAGCAGTTTTTCCAGGGGGCTATCACCCCTCCACTTT.

This clone was detected once. The chain carries TRBV11-2 and TRBJ2-5; weak D call: TRBD1 (6 bases). Germline V gene lookup returns CDR1 SGHAT and CDR2 FQNNGV. CDR3 length: 15 amino acids. Trimming removed 5 bases from V and 4 bases from J, with 17 bases in between. The CDR3 spells CASSQSQGFRETQYF. The CDR3 DNA reads TGTGCCAGCAGCCAGAGCCAGGGGTTCAGAGAGACCCAGTACTTC.

The chain combines TRBV2 with TRBJ2-2; a possible D gene is TRBD2 (5 bases). Trimming removed 2 bases at V and 4 bases at J, with 5 bases between. The CDR3 loop spans 13 amino acids. Germline CDR1 is SNHLY and CDR2 is FYNNEI. This CDR3 is CASSERGTGELFF. For the CDR3, the DNA is TGTGCCAGCAGTGAACGGGGCACCGGGGAGCTGTTTTTT.

This rearrangement joins TRBV5-1 to TRBJ2-3; 7 positions agree with TRBD1. After removal of 5 bases from V and 5 bases from J, the junction contained 11 bases not matched to a gene. This CDR3 contains 15 residues. Germline CDR1 SGHRS, CDR2 YFSETQ. CDR3 coding DNA: TGCGCCAGCAGTAACAGGGGAGAAAGAGGAGATACGCAGTATTTT. Translation: CASSNRGERGDTQYF.

V and J are TRBV28 and TRBJ1-4, with 8 bases aligning to TRBD1. Germline assignment: CDR1 MDHEN and CDR2 SYDVKM. V was pared by 6 bases and J by 8 bases, with 11 bases of the junction left unmatched. The CDR3 contains 15 residues. The CDR3 DNA follows: TGTGCCAGCAGCCTAAACCGGGACAGGATGGAAAAACTGTTTTTT. This sequence encodes CASSLNRDRMEKLFF.

This clone was recorded at least ten times. Likely a read error: the CDR3 ends without its conserved phenylalanine or tryptophan. Because the CDR3's place on the DNA is in doubt, the DNA is left out and the CDR3 is given as listed by TCRdb. The chain combines TRBV5-6 with TRBJ2-7; no DNA check was done on the table's D call, TRBD2. Germline V gene data show CDR1 as SGHDT and CDR2 as YYEEEE. The CDR3 is made up of 12 amino acids, end residues included. CDR3 protein: CASSLLESDFNL.

This chain joins TRBV5-1 and TRBJ2-3; 9 bases are a match to TRBD2. The length of the CDR3 is 16 residues. In germline, CDR1 is SGHRS, CDR2 YFSETQ. V shed 0 bases, J shed 1 base, and the junction held 3 bases outside the gene matches. This CDR3 reads CASSLGAGGRTDTQYF. The DNA of the CDR3 is TGCGCCAGCAGCTTGGGAGCGGGAGGCCGCACAGATACGCAGTATTTT.

This chain joins TRBV12-3 or TRBV12-4 and TRBJ1-4; D may be TRBD1 (6 bases). The CDR3 has 13 amino acids. The V end was cut by 2 bases, the J end by 12 bases, with 13 bases between. CDR3 sequence: CASSLSGKGELFF. Written as DNA, the CDR3 is TGTGCCAGCAGTTTATCGGGCAAGGGGGAACTGTTTTTT.

This clone was observed a few times. The CDR3 sequence: CASTRPGRGVNNEQFF. The CDR3 DNA follows: TGTGCCAGCACGCGCCCCGGGAGGGGAGTCAACAATGAGCAGTTCTTC. The rearrangement links TRBV2 to TRBJ2-1; 8 bases line up with TRBD2. Germline V CDR1 and CDR2: SNHLY, FYNNEI. V lost 7 bases, J lost 5 bases, and 13 bases stayed unmatched. The CDR3 has 16 residues.

The chain has TRBV5-1 and TRBJ2-1, with D perhaps matching TRBD1 (6 bases). The length of the CDR3 is 17 residues. Germline CDR1 and CDR2: SGHRS and YFSETQ. Trimming shortened V by 2 bases and J by 8 bases, and 23 bases separated the two germline ends. The CDR3 here is CASSLHRVLSFTDEQFF. The CDR3 DNA sequence: TGCGCCAGCAGCTTACACAGGGTCCTTTCTTTTACGGATGAGCAGTTCTTC.

The gene calls are TRBV24-1 and TRBJ2-5; either TRBD1 or TRBD2 may fit D (6 bases each). CDR1 KGHDR and CDR2 SFDVKD come from the germline V gene. V was trimmed by 4 bases and J by 2 bases, leaving 13 bases between them. This CDR3 has 15 residues. CDR3 protein: CATSDPTGLQETQYF. Here the CDR3 DNA reads TGTGCCACCAGTGACCCGACAGGACTACAAGAGACCCAGTACTTC.

The chain combines TRBV18 with TRBJ1-2; a weak D match, TRBD1 (6 bases). Trimming cost V 3 bases and J 4 bases, with 15 bases left between them. This CDR3 has 15 amino acids. Germline lookup yields CDR1 KGHSH and CDR2 LQKENI. The CDR3 DNA is TGTGCCAGCTCACCGGAGGACAGCCTTTTCTATGGCTACACCTTC. It is translated as CASSPEDSLFYGYTF. Drawing the rest from reference TRBV18 and TRBJ1-2, the complete variable domain is NAGVMQNPRHLVRRRGQEARLRCSPMKGHSHVYWYRQLPEEGLKFMVYLQKENIIDESGMPKERFSAEFPKEGPSILRIQQVVRGDSAAYFCASSPEDSLFYGYTFGSGTRLTVV.

V and J are TRBV9 and TRBJ1-2; no reliable D call. The CDR3 spans 12 residues. V dropped 4 bases and J dropped 4 bases, with 8 bases sitting between them. CDR1 is SGDLS and CDR2 is YYNGEE in the germline V gene. The CDR3 sequence is CASSPEIYGYTF. CDR3 nucleotide sequence: TGTGCCAGCAGCCCCGAGATCTATGGCTACACCTTC.

This chain joins TRBV11-2 and TRBJ2-1; D gene unclear. The CDR3 length is 15 residues. Germline values: CDR1 SGHAT, CDR2 FQNNGV. With 1 base removed from V and 6 bases from J, the gap between germline ends came to 13 bases. The CDR3 region has the DNA TGTGCCAGCAGCTTAGTACCAGCAATTACCAATGAGCAGTTCTTC. It codes for CASSLVPAITNEQFF.

The V gene is TRBV18, the J gene TRBJ1-4; D is uncertain. Germline V gene data show CDR1 as KGHSH and CDR2 as LQKENI. This CDR3 has 16 residues. Trimming took 5 bases from V and 7 from J, leaving 20 bases between them. The CDR3 protein is CASSVRRAGWSEKLFF. CDR3 DNA: TGTGCCAGCTCAGTCCGTAGGGCAGGATGGAGTGAAAAACTGTTTTTT.

This chain joins TRBV6-5 and TRBJ2-7; tentative D call: TRBD1 (5 bases). The CDR3 spans 15 residues. V lost 0 bases, J lost 4 bases, and 13 bases lay in between. Germline V CDR1 and CDR2: MNHEY, SVGAGI. CDR3 sequence: CASSYSKQVLYEQYF. The CDR3, as DNA: TGTGCCAGCAGTTACTCGAAACAGGTACTATACGAGCAGTACTTC.

V and J are TRBV2 and TRBJ2-7; 11 bases align to TRBD2. V lost 6 bases to trimming and J lost 4 bases; unmatched junction nucleotides: 5. The germline CDR1 and CDR2 sequences are SNHLY and FYNNEI. The CDR3 is made up of 14 amino acids. CDR3 coding DNA: TGTGCCAGCAGCACGACTAGCGGGAATTACGAGCAGTACTTC. This translates into CASSTTSGNYEQYF.

The chain recombines TRBV28 with TRBJ1-2, with D perhaps TRBD1 (5 bases). V lost 2 bases to trimming and J lost 4 bases, with 17 bases between them. Germline lookup yields CDR1 MDHEN and CDR2 SYDVKM. This CDR3 is 16 amino acids long. DNA of the CDR3: TGTGCCAGCAGTTTAGGGGGTCAGTCTGAGATCTATGGCTACACCTTC. Amino acid sequence: CASSLGGQSEIYGYTF.

This sequence joins TRBV5-5 and TRBJ1-1; the D is unclear. Germline V gene sequence: CDR1 SGHKS, CDR2 YYEKEE (reference sequence). Between the trimmed V and J ends, which lost 0 bases and 7 bases, there was a span of 10 bases. The CDR3 runs 13 residues. CDR3 sequence: CASSLAPWGEAFF. The CDR3 DNA is TGTGCCAGCAGCTTGGCCCCGTGGGGTGAAGCTTTCTTT.

V and J are TRBV7-9 and TRBJ2-3; TRBD1 matches at 9 bases. CDR1 is SEHNR, CDR2 FQNEAQ, per germline (reference sequence). The CDR3 extends over 18 amino acids. Trimming removed 3 bases from V and 4 bases from J; junction bases left unmatched: 14. The chain's CDR3 is CASSFPSSRGTGSDTQYF. The CDR3 DNA sequence: TGTGCCAGCAGCTTTCCCAGTTCTCGCGGGACAGGGTCAGATACGCAGTATTTT. The variable domain in full, completed from reference TRBV7-9 and TRBJ2-3, reads DTGVSQNPRHKITKRGQNVTFRCDPISEHNRLYWYRQTLGQGPEFLTYFQNEAQLEKSRLLSDRFSAERPKGSFSTLEIQRTEQGDSAMYLCASSFPSSRGTGSDTQYFGPGTRLTVL.

This sequence joins TRBV5-6 and TRBJ2-5; possibly TRBD1 or TRBD2 for D (5 bases each). The CDR3 contains 16 residues. The ends were cut back, 0 bases at V and 5 bases at J, with 17 bases in the middle. Germline values: CDR1 SGHDT, CDR2 YYEEEE. The CDR3 DNA reads TGTGCCAGCAGCTTGGCCGGGGCTCGACTGGGGGAGACCCAGTACTTC. Translated, it gives CASSLAGARLGETQYF.

The CDR3: CASSGWRTNHSRANVLTF. The CDR3 nucleotides are TGTGCCAGTAGTGGATGGCGGACAAATCACAGTCGGGCCAACGTCCTGACTTTC. This chain connects TRBV19 to TRBJ2-6, with D possibly matching TRBD1 (5 bases). Deletions cut 5 bases from V and 5 bases from J, with 22 bases between. Per germline, CDR1 LNHDA and CDR2 SQIVND (reference sequence). The CDR3 has 18 residues.

The J gene is TRBJ2-5, the V gene TRBV9, with a weak D call TRBD1 (6 bases). The CDR3 length is 15 residues. The ends were cut back, 3 bases at V and 5 bases at J, with 17 bases in the middle. Germline V gene data show CDR1 as SGDLS and CDR2 as YYNGEE. The CDR3 here is CASSANRERRETQYF. The CDR3 DNA is TGTGCCAGCAGCGCGAACAGGGAGCGTCGGGAGACCCAGTACTTC.

The V call is TRBV5-1, the J call TRBJ1-5; D is possibly TRBD1 (6 bases). V lost 0 bases and J lost 3, with 10 bases in between. The CDR3 length is 15 residues. Germline V CDR1 and CDR2: SGHRS, YFSETQ. DNA for the CDR3: TGCGCCAGCAGCTTGGATGCAGGGGACAATCAGCCCCAGCATTTT. Amino acid sequence: CASSLDAGDNQPQHF.

The rearrangement links TRBV4-1 to TRBJ2-1; D ambiguous. This CDR3 contains 14 residues. V dropped 2 bases and J dropped 1 base, with 6 bases sitting between them. CDR1 and CDR2 (germline): MGHRA, YSYEKL. CDR3 bases: TGCGCCAGCAGCCAACTAAGATCCTACAATGAGCAGTTCTTC. It translates to CASSQLRSYNEQFF.

The chain joins TRBV29-1 to TRBJ1-1, with a tentative D call TRBD1 (5 bases). The germline V gene has CDR1 SQVTM and CDR2 ANQGSEA. This CDR3 is built from 12 residues. V was clipped by 5 bases and J by 1 base, with 8 bases between them. CDR3 sequence: CSVSQGNTEAFF. The CDR3 DNA reads TGCAGCGTTTCTCAGGGGAACACTGAAGCTTTCTTT.